This T cell receptor beta chain stems from a study of blood T cell repertoires in COVID-19. Overall study: Acute and convalescent COVID-19 specimens originated in the United States, Italy and Spain. Nucleic acid was either cDNA or gDNA, and it came from T cells, B-cell-depleted T cells, or PBMCs.

V was clipped by 10 bases and J by 1 base, with 22 bases between them. CDR1 is MDHEN and CDR2 is SYDVKM in the germline V gene. The CDR3 loop spans 16 amino acids. Authors' analysis steps: Amplification of reference gene primers provided the estimated nucleated cell counts. Some clones are missing from TCRdb's copy, which holds only in-frame ones; the method was immunoSEQ multiplex PCR. V and J calls and clone size come straight from that table; D and trimming were deduced from the DNA. Of about 32,000 clones listed, roughly 85% were seen once; the top ten hold more than 5.5%. The clonotype originates from a woman at least 80 years old with active or convalescent COVID-19. The chain has TRBV28 and TRBJ1-1; tentatively, D is TRBD1 (6 bases). The specimen was peripheral blood. The CDR3 is CATRGQLGSQNTEAFF. In DNA form, the CDR3 reads TGTGCCACCCGAGGACAGTTGGGGTCCCAGAACACTGAAGCTTTCTTT.